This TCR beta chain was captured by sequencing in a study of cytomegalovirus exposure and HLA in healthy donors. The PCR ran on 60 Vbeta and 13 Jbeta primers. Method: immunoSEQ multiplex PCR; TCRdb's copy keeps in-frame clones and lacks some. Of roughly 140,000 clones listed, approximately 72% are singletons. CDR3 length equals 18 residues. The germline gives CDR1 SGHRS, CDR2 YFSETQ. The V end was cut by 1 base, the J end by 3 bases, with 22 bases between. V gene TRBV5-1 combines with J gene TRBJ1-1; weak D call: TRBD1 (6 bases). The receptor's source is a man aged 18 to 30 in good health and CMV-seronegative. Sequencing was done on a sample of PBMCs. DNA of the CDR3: TGCGCCAGCAGCTTGAGGGGGGGGGACCTCCAAGGACACACTGAAGCTTTCTTT. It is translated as CASSLRGGDLQGHTEAFF.